Shown below are 32 T cell receptor beta chains from a single sample sequenced in a study of cytomegalovirus exposure and HLA in healthy donors (dated by TCRdb to the late 2010s). Library preparation used the immunoSEQ multiplex PCR assay. For the multiplex PCR, a mixture combining 60 forward primers for TCR Vbeta segments and 13 reverse primers for TCR Jbeta segments was used. This is the immuneACCESS table as TCRdb keeps it, with only in-frame sequences that have V and J called. A part of the clones is gone; compared with another copy, unresolved V genes explain less than half, and the rest is unexplained. The sample yields 100,000 to 150,000 clones; roughly 70% were counted once. In total, the top ten clones hold approximately 2.1% of the sample. The sequenced sample consisted of PBMCs. Receptor source: a woman in her thirties or forties in good health and CMV-seropositive.

This chain links TRBV5-1 with TRBJ2-5; 8 nucleotides line up with TRBD1. After removal of 1 base from V and 0 bases from J, the junction contained 2 bases not matched to a gene. Germline V gives CDR1 SGHRS, CDR2 YFSETQ. The CDR3 totals 15 residues. Here the CDR3 DNA reads TGCGCCAGCAGCTTGCAGGGGGCAAACCAAGAGACCCAGTACTTC. Encoded protein: CASSLQGANQETQYF. The variable domain in full, completed from reference TRBV5-1 and TRBJ2-5, reads KAGVTQTPRYLIKTRGQQVTLSCSPISGHRSVSWYQQTPGQGLQFLFEYFSETQRNKGNFPGRFSGRQFSNSRSEMNVSTLELGDSALYLCASSLQGANQETQYFGPGTRLLVL.

The chain uses TRBV19 and TRBJ2-7; TRBD1 agrees at 8 bases. V shed 3 bases, J shed 5 bases, and the junction held 9 bases outside the gene matches. The CDR3 sequence is 15 residues long. CDR1 and CDR2 from the germline V gene are LNHDA and SQIVND (reference sequence). The CDR3: CASSMMQGATHEQYF. The CDR3 DNA reads TGTGCCAGTAGTATGATGCAGGGGGCTACCCACGAGCAGTACTTC.

In its sample, this clone was seen once. The chain carries TRBV4-1 and TRBJ2-2; 10 positions match TRBD2. The ends lost 0 bases at V and 7 bases at J; junction bases unmatched: 8. Germline V CDR1 and CDR2: MGHRA, YSYEKL. This CDR3 has 17 residues. In DNA, the CDR3 is TGCGCCAGCAGCCAAGAAAGCCTAGCGGGGGATGACGGGGAGCTGTTTTTT. The encoded protein is CASSQESLAGDDGELFF.

This sequence joins TRBV9 and TRBJ2-7; D ambiguous. Trimming removed 0 bases from V and 6 bases from J, with 10 bases in between. This CDR3 is built from 13 residues. CDR1 is SGDLS, CDR2 YYNGEE, per germline. The CDR3, as DNA: TGTGCCAGCAGCGTAGGTCTTAGATCCGAGCAGTACTTC. This encodes CASSVGLRSEQYF.

In this sample, this clone turned up a few times. The junction and the germline gene differ at one end; a read error may be behind it. As DNA, the CDR3 is TGTTCCAGCAGCCTCTCTCCCCCAGCTTTCTTT. Protein: CSSSLSPPAFF. The gene calls are TRBV7-9 and TRBJ1-1, with D hard to call. CDR1 is SEHNR, CDR2 FQNEAQ, per germline (reference sequence). The CDR3 consists of 11 residues.

The chain has TRBV28 and TRBJ2-3, with 9 bases fitting TRBD2. The length of the CDR3 is 14 residues. Germline CDR1 is MDHEN and CDR2 is SYDVKM. The V gene end was trimmed by 5 bases and the J gene end by 3 bases; junction bases not matched to a gene: 3. This CDR3 reads CASSGAGGTDTQYF. The CDR3 nucleotides are TGTGCCAGCAGTGGGGCGGGAGGGACAGATACGCAGTATTTT.

The chain uses TRBV5-4 and TRBJ1-1, with 8 positions matching TRBD1. V was clipped by 0 bases and J by 4 bases; unmatched bases: 5. Germline V gives CDR1 SGHNT, CDR2 YYREEE (reference sequence). The CDR3 contains 15 residues. The CDR3 DNA sequence: TGTGCCAGCAGCTTGGGCCAGGGGGCGCGCACTGAAGCTTTCTTT. As protein: CASSLGQGARTEAFF.

The chain couples TRBV28 to TRBJ2-6, with D unclear. The V and J ends lost 4 bases and 0 bases respectively, with 7 bases between them. The CDR3 runs to 15 residues. Germline assignment: CDR1 MDHEN and CDR2 SYDVKM. CDR3: CASSYKRSGANVLTF. CDR3 nucleotides: TGTGCCAGCAGTTACAAGCGCTCTGGGGCCAACGTCCTGACTTTC.

This clone was counted a single time. The chain combines TRBV5-4 with TRBJ1-2; 7 bases map to TRBD1. V dropped 3 bases and J dropped 4; count of bases not matched to a gene: 6. The length of the CDR3 is 14 residues. CDR1 is SGHNT and CDR2 is YYREEE in the germline V gene (reference sequence). CDR3 in amino acids: CASSSWTGRYGYTF. CDR3 bases: TGTGCCAGCAGCTCGTGGACAGGACGCTATGGCTACACCTTC.

The genes are TRBV11-2 and TRBJ2-7; TRBD2 matches at 7 bases. CDR1 and CDR2 (germline): SGHAT, FQNNGV. The CDR3 length is 13 residues. Trimming took 1 base from V and 6 from J; bases not matched to a gene: 3. CDR3 coding DNA: TGTGCCAGCAGCTTAGGCGGGAGCCGCGAGCAGTACTTC. It encodes CASSLGGSREQYF.

This clone was recorded a few times. This chain uses TRBV19 with TRBJ2-7, with 9 bases lining up with TRBD1. Germline lookup yields CDR1 LNHDA and CDR2 SQIVND (reference sequence). The V segment lost 5 bases and the J segment 5 bases; nucleotides outside the gene matches: 4. The CDR3 extends over 13 amino acids. The CDR3 sequence is CASSGWTGDEQYF. As DNA, the CDR3 is TGTGCCAGTAGTGGGTGGACAGGGGACGAGCAGTACTTC.

The rearrangement uses TRBV7-2 and TRBJ1-1; 9 bases fit TRBD1. The CDR3 covers 14 residues. The J segment lost 1 base and the V segment lost 5 bases, leaving 2 bases of the junction unmatched. CDR1 is SGHTA, CDR2 FQGNSA, per germline. The DNA of the CDR3 is TGTGCCAGCAGCCAGACAGGGGGGAACACTGAAGCTTTCTTT. Its protein is CASSQTGGNTEAFF.

V and J are TRBV10-2 and TRBJ1-4; tentatively, D is TRBD1 (6 bases). This CDR3 comprises 13 residues. CDR1 WSHSY and CDR2 SAAADI come from the germline V gene. Trimming removed 5 bases at V and 6 bases at J, with 10 bases between. The CDR3 here is CASSRQVDEKLFF. Here the CDR3 DNA reads TGCGCCAGCAGTAGACAGGTGGATGAAAAACTGTTTTTT.

This chain connects TRBV28 to TRBJ1-5; D perhaps matches TRBD1 (6 bases). Germline assignment: CDR1 MDHEN and CDR2 SYDVKM. The germline V and J ends were trimmed by 5 bases and 2 bases, with 10 bases remaining between them. CDR3 length: 14 residues. The CDR3 loop is CASSLGGGNQPQHF. CDR3 bases: TGTGCCAGCAGTCTAGGGGGTGGCAATCAGCCCCAGCATTTT. The whole variable domain, remainder taken from reference TRBV28 and TRBJ1-5, is DVKVTQSSRYLVKRTGEKVFLECVQDMDHENMFWYRQDPGLGLRLIYFSYDVKMKEKGDIPEGYSVSREKKERFSLILESASTNQTSMYLCASSLGGGNQPQHFGDGTRLSIL.

The chain combines TRBV11-2 with TRBJ2-5; TRBD2 aligns across 9 bases. The germline gives CDR1 SGHAT, CDR2 FQNNGV. CDR3 length: 16 residues. V dropped 1 base and J dropped 1; count of bases not matched to a gene: 4. CDR3 region: CASSLGGSGSQETQYF. CDR3 sequence (DNA): TGTGCCAGCAGCTTAGGCGGTAGCGGGAGCCAAGAGACCCAGTACTTC.

The chain is built from TRBV5-6 and TRBJ2-5; the match to TRBD1 covers 7 bases. The CDR3 spans 14 residues. Germline-derived CDR1 and CDR2 are SGHDT and YYEEEE. Losses at the gene ends were 4 bases for V and 4 bases for J; bases not matched to a gene: 7. The CDR3 protein is CASSKGQNGETQYF. Here the CDR3 DNA reads TGTGCCAGCAGCAAGGGACAGAACGGAGAGACCCAGTACTTC.

This clone occurred a few times. The rearrangement links TRBV6-5 to TRBJ1-4; unclear D gene. The CDR3 runs to 14 residues. V was clipped by 6 bases and J by 8 bases, with 16 bases between them. In germline, CDR1 is MNHEY, CDR2 SVGAGI. This CDR3 reads CASRPGLGSEKLFF. In DNA, the CDR3 is TGTGCCAGCAGACCCGGACTCGGTTCCGAAAAACTGTTTTTT.

The J gene is TRBJ2-2, the V gene TRBV2; TRBD2 agrees at 9 bases. Germline V gene data show CDR1 as SNHLY and CDR2 as FYNNEI. The J segment lost 7 bases and the V segment lost 5 bases, leaving 11 bases of the junction unmatched. This CDR3 contains 16 residues. The CDR3 sequence is CASSTSGTSSGGELFF. The CDR3 coding sequence is TGTGCCAGCAGTACCTCCGGGACTAGCTCCGGCGGGGAGCTGTTTTTT.

This clone was detected only a few times. The rearrangement joins TRBV7-7 to TRBJ2-5, with a possible D match to TRBD2 (6 bases). V gave up 1 base and J gave up 1 base, with 7 bases separating them. Germline CDR1 is SSHAT and CDR2 is FNYEAQ (reference sequence). The CDR3 is 14 amino acids. CDR3 nucleotides: TGTGCCAGCAGCTTAGGGGGGGTCCAAGAGACCCAGTACTTC. Its translation is CASSLGGVQETQYF.

In its sample, this clone was seen once. V gene TRBV19 combines with J gene TRBJ1-2, with D perhaps matching TRBD1 (6 bases). Per germline, CDR1 LNHDA and CDR2 SQIVND (reference sequence). The CDR3 extends over 12 amino acids. Trimming left V 6 bases short and J 8 bases short, with 13 bases between. CDR3 DNA sequence: TGTGCCAGTAGGCCGGGACATGGCGGCTACACCTTC. Translated: CASRPGHGGYTF.

The CDR3 spells CASSIAISRGSVSGANVLTF. For the CDR3, the DNA is TGTGCCAGTAGTATCGCTATTTCGCGGGGGAGTGTGTCTGGGGCCAACGTCCTGACTTTC. This rearrangement joins TRBV19 to TRBJ2-6, with TRBD2 matching over 7 bases. The CDR3 is made up of 20 amino acids. The V and J ends lost 3 bases and 1 base, in that order; junction bases with no gene match: 15. The germline V gene encodes CDR1 LNHDA and CDR2 SQIVND (reference sequence).

The rearrangement links TRBV29-1 to TRBJ1-6; D not certain. Looked up from germline, CDR1 is SQVTM and CDR2 is ANQGSEA. The CDR3 extends over 13 amino acids. Trimming removed 5 bases from V and 4 bases from J, with 9 bases in between. CDR3 residues: CSVRAGYNSPLHF. The CDR3 DNA is TGCAGCGTTCGCGCGGGGTATAATTCACCCCTCCACTTT.

This clone has a handful of counts. The DNA for the CDR3 is TGTGCCATCAGACCGGACAGGGGGAGGACTGAAGCTTTCTTT. Its translation: CAIRPDRGRTEAFF. The chain recombines TRBV10-3 with TRBJ1-1, with 10 positions matching TRBD1. V trimming: 6 bases; J trimming: 5 bases; junction bases outside the gene matches: 6. The CDR3 runs to 14 residues. The V gene's germline CDR1 is ENHRY and CDR2 SYGVKD.

The V gene is TRBV6-5, the J gene TRBJ1-2; no clear D gene. Trimming shortened V by 6 bases and J by 12 bases, and 17 bases separated the two germline ends. The CDR3 spans 12 residues. Germline V gene lookup returns CDR1 MNHEY and CDR2 SVGAGI. CDR3 sequence reads: CASSTREGRNTF. In DNA form, the CDR3 reads TGTGCCAGCAGCACCCGGGAGGGAAGGAACACCTTC.

V usage is TRBV9 and J usage is TRBJ2-5, with 8 bases matching TRBD2. The DNA end favors TRBJ2-7, so the J call may be wrong. CDR3 length equals 15 residues. Germline V gives CDR1 SGDLS, CDR2 YYNGEE. CDR3 amino acids: CASSVLLAVGGEQYF. CDR3 bases: TGTGCCAGCAGCGTCCTACTAGCGGTCGGGGGCGAGCAGTACTTC.

The rearrangement links TRBV5-4 to TRBJ1-3; tentatively, D is TRBD1 (5 bases). The germline V gene encodes CDR1 SGHNT and CDR2 YYREEE (reference sequence). Trimming cost V 2 bases and J 0 bases, with 12 bases left between them. The CDR3 has 16 amino acids. CDR3 DNA sequence: TGTGCCAGCAGCTTAGGTGGCAGGGCCTCTGGAAACACCATATATTTT. It is translated as CASSLGGRASGNTIYF. The variable domain in full, with the rest retrieved from reference TRBV5-4 and TRBJ1-3, is ETGVTQSPTHLIKTRGQQVTLRCSSQSGHNTVSWYQQALGQGPQFIFQYYREEENGRGNFPPRFSGLQFPNYSSELNVNALELDDSALYLCASSLGGRASGNTIYFGEGSWLTVV.

The V call is TRBV7-9, the J call TRBJ2-7; TRBD1 agrees at 12 bases. Trimming took 5 bases from V and 5 from J; bases not matched to a gene: 10. CDR3 length: 16 residues. CDR1 SEHNR and CDR2 FQNEAQ come from the germline V gene (reference sequence). In nucleotides, the CDR3 is TGTGCCAGCAGCGTCCGACCGGGACAGGGGGCCCACGAGCAGTACTTC. It yields the protein CASSVRPGQGAHEQYF.

J is TRBJ2-1 and V is TRBV5-1; 7 bases match TRBD1. The trim removed 8 bases at V and 0 bases at J, leaving 2 bases unmatched. Germline V CDR1 and CDR2: SGHRS, YFSETQ. There are 13 residues in the CDR3. DNA for the CDR3: TGCGCCAGTGGACAGGACTCCTACAATGAGCAGTTCTTC. It encodes CASGQDSYNEQFF.

The V and J genes are TRBV5-1 and TRBJ1-1, with TRBD1 matching 7 bases. Germline CDR1 SGHRS, CDR2 YFSETQ. V shed 0 bases and J 3 bases; nucleotides not matched to a gene: 11. The CDR3 has 17 amino acids. CDR3 nucleotide sequence: TGCGCCAGCAGCTTGGACCGACAGGGAGCCCCTTACACTGAAGCTTTCTTT. Encoded protein: CASSLDRQGAPYTEAFF.

The genes are TRBV6-6 and TRBJ2-2; 7 bases agree with TRBD1. Germline V gene data show CDR1 as MNHNY and CDR2 as SVGAGI (reference sequence). The CDR3 extends over 16 amino acids. Trimming took 4 bases from V and 4 from J; bases not matched to a gene: 9. The CDR3 DNA is TGTGCCAGCAGTTTACCAAGGGGGCAACGCACCGGGGAGCTGTTTTTT. Its protein is CASSLPRGQRTGELFF.

The chain uses TRBV5-1 and TRBJ2-5, with TRBD1 matching 8 bases. The CDR3 runs 15 residues. Germline CDR1 and CDR2: SGHRS and YFSETQ. The J segment lost 1 base and the V segment lost 4 bases, leaving 6 bases of the junction unmatched. The DNA for the CDR3 is TGCGCCAGCAGCCGAGTGACAGGGGTCCAAGAGACCCAGTACTTC. It codes for CASSRVTGVQETQYF. The full variable domain, in which reference TRBV5-1 and TRBJ2-5 provide the parts outside the CDR3, is KAGVTQTPRYLIKTRGQQVTLSCSPISGHRSVSWYQQTPGQGLQFLFEYFSETQRNKGNFPGRFSGRQFSNSRSEMNVSTLELGDSALYLCASSRVTGVQETQYFGPGTRLLVL.

The chain links TRBV15 to TRBJ1-6; D perhaps matches TRBD1 (6 bases). V lost 1 base and J lost 7, with 8 bases in between. Germline V CDR1 and CDR2: LNHNV, YYDKDF (reference sequence). The CDR3 is made up of 14 amino acids. The CDR3 nucleotides are TGTGCCACCAGCAGAGGCACAGGGAATTCACCCCTCCACTTT. Amino acid sequence: CATSRGTGNSPLHF.